This T cell receptor (beta chain) was profiled in a study of shared clonotypes between healthy human individuals. Study-wide context: The donor group consisted of a couple of women and a few men, aged 18 to 49.

Germline-derived CDR1 and CDR2 are SGHTA and FQGTGA. J gave up 0 bases and V 3 bases, and 10 bases lay outside the gene matches. The CDR3 totals 17 residues. In the original processing: Sequence data from immunoSEQ were junction-only and lacked quality scores; consequently, filtering differed. Clones were read by immunoSEQ multiplex PCR, and TCRdb kept only the in-frame ones, dropping some. V and J calls and clone size are those listed in that table; D and trimming were worked out from the DNA. The sample contains some 2.1 million clones, roughly 95% of which appear only once. The naive CD8 population came from CD45RO-negative cells selected for CCR7, without terminally differentiated effector memory CD45RA+ cells. Broader study findings: Clonotype sharing levels among donors were expected to vary with sequencing depth. Sampling was confined to blood; repertoires within tissues likely differ.

As regards this clone: Its antigen is still unknown.

Sequencing was performed on naive CD8+ T cells sorted from blood. The source is a man between 18 and 35 years old in good health. The gene calls are TRBV7-3 and TRBJ2-7, with 8 bases lining up with TRBD1. The CDR3 DNA is TGTGCCAGCAGCTTGACCGACAGGGGCCCCCTCTCCTACGAGCAGTACTTC. Its protein product is CASSLTDRGPLSYEQYF.